Each of the 16 T cell receptor beta chains below was sequenced from the same sample in a study of blood T cell repertoires in COVID-19. The table came from immunoSEQ multiplex PCR; TCRdb's copy has only in-frame clones and leaves some out. The profile shows 35,000 to 45,000 clones, approximately 85% of them singletons. The sequenced sample was peripheral blood. These receptor sequences come from a man in his 60s with acute or convalescent COVID-19.

The J gene is TRBJ1-1, the V gene TRBV18, with a weak D call TRBD1 (6 bases). The V end lost 0 bases, the J end lost 0 bases, and 8 bases lay between the germline ends. The CDR3 totals 15 residues. Germline V gene sequence: CDR1 KGHSH, CDR2 LQKENI. The DNA for the CDR3 is TGTGCCAGCTCACCACCGGGACACTTGAACACTGAAGCTTTCTTT. It encodes CASSPPGHLNTEAFF.

The chain uses TRBV7-9 and TRBJ2-7; D is unclear. V lost 6 bases and J 2 bases, leaving 8 bases between the germline ends. This CDR3 contains 12 residues. Germline assignment: CDR1 SEHNR and CDR2 FQNEAQ (reference sequence). The CDR3 sequence: CASRQNAYEQYF. The CDR3 nucleotides are TGTGCCAGCAGGCAGAATGCCTACGAGCAGTACTTC.

The chain carries TRBV3-1 (or the pseudogene TRBV3-2) and TRBJ2-1; D gene uncertain. The CDR3 is made up of 14 amino acids. V lost 5 bases and J 0 bases, leaving 8 bases between the germline ends. Germline V gene lookup returns CDR1 LGHDT and CDR2 YNNKEL (reference sequence). The CDR3 DNA reads TGTGCCAGCAGCGAACGGAGCTCCTACAATGAGCAGTTCTTC. Encoded protein: CASSERSSYNEQFF.

This clone was observed once. The chain joins TRBV28 to TRBJ1-1; unclear D gene. Germline-derived CDR1 and CDR2 are MDHEN and SYDVKM. This CDR3 spans 13 amino acids. V lost 2 bases to trimming and J lost 4 bases, with 8 bases between them. The DNA for the CDR3 is TGTGCCAGCAGTTTAACTGTATTCACTGAAGCTTTCTTT. It specifies CASSLTVFTEAFF.

The chain employs TRBV7-2 and TRBJ2-7; no clear D gene. Trimming shortened V by 1 base and J by 3 bases, and 10 bases separated the two germline ends. Looked up from germline, CDR1 is SGHTA and CDR2 is FQGNSA. The CDR3 totals 14 residues. CDR3 sequence reads: CASSLGAENYEQYF. The CDR3, as DNA: TGTGCCAGCAGCTTAGGGGCAGAGAACTACGAGCAGTACTTC.

As for this clone: Compared with germline, one end of the junction differs, possibly owing to a read error. The chain uses TRBV7-7 and TRBJ1-4; D gene uncertain. The CDR3 spans 13 residues. CDR1 and CDR2 (germline): SSHAT, FNYEAQ (reference sequence). The CDR3 is CASSFGENEKLFF. CDR3 in DNA: TGTGCTAGCAGCTTCGGAGAAAATGAAAAACTGTTTTTT.

The chain combines TRBV9 with TRBJ1-2; unclear D gene. V dropped 0 bases and J dropped 3 bases, with 12 bases sitting between them. Germline V gene lookup returns CDR1 SGDLS and CDR2 YYNGEE. CDR3 length equals 15 residues. CDR3 sequence (DNA): TGTGCCAGCAGCGTAGGGTCAGCTAGCGACTATGGCTACACCTTC. This encodes CASSVGSASDYGYTF.

The chain employs TRBV7-9 and TRBJ1-2; 9 positions match TRBD1. In germline, CDR1 is SEHNR, CDR2 FQNEAQ (reference sequence). The CDR3 totals 15 residues. The J segment lost 3 bases and the V segment lost 1 base, leaving 3 bases of the junction unmatched. In DNA form, the CDR3 reads TGTGCCAGCAGCTTAGGGGGACAGGGAGACTATGGCTACACCTTC. Protein sequence: CASSLGGQGDYGYTF.

Only one count was recorded for this clone. J is TRBJ2-6 and V is TRBV9, with D hard to call. V dropped 4 bases and J dropped 1 base, with 9 bases sitting between them. The germline V gene encodes CDR1 SGDLS and CDR2 YYNGEE. The CDR3 extends over 15 amino acids. The CDR3, as DNA: TGTGCCAGCAGCCTAACCAGGTCTGGGGCCAACGTCCTGACTTTC. Translated, it gives CASSLTRSGANVLTF.

This rearrangement joins TRBV6-5 to TRBJ1-3; 7 bases map to TRBD1. J gave up 2 bases and V 5 bases, and 3 bases lay outside the gene matches. This CDR3 comprises 14 residues. Looked up from germline, CDR1 is MNHEY and CDR2 is SVGAGI. The CDR3 coding sequence is TGTGCCAGCAGTCCGACAGGGACTGGAAACACCATATATTTT. This encodes CASSPTGTGNTIYF.

The chain joins TRBV7-9 to TRBJ2-7, with a possible D match to TRBD2 (5 bases). CDR1 and CDR2 from the germline V gene are SEHNR and FQNEAQ (reference sequence). V gave up 3 bases and J gave up 2 bases, with 8 bases separating them. This CDR3 region has 13 residues. The CDR3 here is CASSFEGTYEQYF. DNA of the CDR3: TGTGCCAGCAGCTTTGAGGGAACCTACGAGCAGTACTTC.

The V call is TRBV10-2, the J call TRBJ1-1, with no clear D. CDR3 length: 15 residues. Looked up from germline, CDR1 is WSHSY and CDR2 is SAAADI. Trimming removed 0 bases at V and 3 bases at J, with 11 bases between. CDR3 bases: TGCGCCAGCAGTGAGTCCCCTCCGGGATACACTGAAGCTTTCTTT. Translated: CASSESPPGYTEAFF.

The V call is TRBV7-9, the J call TRBJ2-2; D is perhaps TRBD1 (5 bases). The CDR3 length is 14 residues. Trimming stripped 5 bases from V and 2 bases from J, with 9 bases between. The germline gives CDR1 SEHNR, CDR2 FQNEAQ (reference sequence). The CDR3 DNA follows: TGTGCCAGCAGCCCTGACAGTAACACCGGGGAGCTGTTTTTT. This codes for CASSPDSNTGELFF.

This chain's CDR3 is CASRGRGALDEQYF. For the CDR3, the DNA is TGTGCCAGCAGGGGGCGGGGGGCCCTCGACGAGCAGTACTTC. This sequence joins TRBV25-1 and TRBJ2-7, with 8 nucleotides matching TRBD2. Germline trimming cut 6 bases from V and 5 bases from J; bases unmatched to any gene: 9. Looked up from germline, CDR1 is MGHDK and CDR2 is SYGVNS. CDR3 length: 14 amino acids.

The V and J genes are TRBV29-1 and TRBJ1-2; TRBD1 might be the D (6 bases). Germline V gene data show CDR1 as SQVTM and CDR2 as ANQGSEA. The CDR3 is 14 amino acids. The V gene lost 2 bases and the J gene lost 4 bases, with 14 bases spanning the gap. Written as DNA, the CDR3 is TGCAGCGTTGAAAGAAGGGGGGGAGCCTATGGCTACACCTTC. Encoded protein: CSVERRGGAYGYTF.

This sequence joins TRBV28 and TRBJ1-6; maybe TRBD1 (5 bases). Germline V gene sequence: CDR1 MDHEN, CDR2 SYDVKM. This CDR3 has 14 residues. Between the trimmed V and J ends, which lost 3 bases and 8 bases, there was a span of 11 bases. The CDR3 here is CASSFRTPYSPLHF. The CDR3 DNA reads TGTGCCAGCAGTTTCCGGACACCATATTCACCCCTCCACTTT.